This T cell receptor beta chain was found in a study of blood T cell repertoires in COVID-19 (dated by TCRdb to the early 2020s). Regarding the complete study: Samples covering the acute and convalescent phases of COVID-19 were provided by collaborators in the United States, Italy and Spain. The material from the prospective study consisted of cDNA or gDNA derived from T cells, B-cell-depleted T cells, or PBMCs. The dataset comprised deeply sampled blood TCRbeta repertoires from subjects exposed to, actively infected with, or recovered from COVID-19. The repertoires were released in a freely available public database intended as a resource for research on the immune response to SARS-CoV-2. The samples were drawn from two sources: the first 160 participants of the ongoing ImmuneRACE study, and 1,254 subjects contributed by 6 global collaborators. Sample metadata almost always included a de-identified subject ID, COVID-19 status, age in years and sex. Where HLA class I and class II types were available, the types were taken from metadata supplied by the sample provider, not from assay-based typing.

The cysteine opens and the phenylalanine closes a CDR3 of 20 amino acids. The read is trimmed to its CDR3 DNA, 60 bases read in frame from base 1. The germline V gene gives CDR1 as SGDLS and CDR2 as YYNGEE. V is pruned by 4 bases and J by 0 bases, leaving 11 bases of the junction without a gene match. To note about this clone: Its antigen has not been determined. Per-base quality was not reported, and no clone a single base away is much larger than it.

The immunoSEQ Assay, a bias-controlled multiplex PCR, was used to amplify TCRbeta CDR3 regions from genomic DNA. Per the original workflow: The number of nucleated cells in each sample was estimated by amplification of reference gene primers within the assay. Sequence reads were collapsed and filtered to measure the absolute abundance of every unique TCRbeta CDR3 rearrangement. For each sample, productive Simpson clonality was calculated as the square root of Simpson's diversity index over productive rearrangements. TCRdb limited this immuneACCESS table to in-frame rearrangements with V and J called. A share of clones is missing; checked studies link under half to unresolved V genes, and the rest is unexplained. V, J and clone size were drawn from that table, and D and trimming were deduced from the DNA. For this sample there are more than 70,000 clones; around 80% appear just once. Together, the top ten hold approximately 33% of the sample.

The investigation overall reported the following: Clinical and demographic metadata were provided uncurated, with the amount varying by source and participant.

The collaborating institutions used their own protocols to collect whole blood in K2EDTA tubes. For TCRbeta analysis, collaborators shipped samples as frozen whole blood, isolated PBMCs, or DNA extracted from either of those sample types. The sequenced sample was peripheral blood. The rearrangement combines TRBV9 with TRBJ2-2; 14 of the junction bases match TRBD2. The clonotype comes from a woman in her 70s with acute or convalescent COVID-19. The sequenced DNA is TGTGCCAGCAGCCAGATACCGGGACTAGCGGGGGTCCCGAACACCGGGGAGCTGTTTTTT. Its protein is CASSQIPGLAGVPNTGELFF.